This T cell receptor beta chain came from a study of STAT3 mutations in large granular lymphocyte leukemia. About the research overall: Approximately 40% of treated T-LGLL patients showed hematologic response to immunosuppression.

Turning to this clone: Its antigen is as yet unknown.

Trimming stripped 8 bases from V and 6 bases from J, with 16 bases between. This CDR3 spans 14 amino acids. Looked up from germline, CDR1 is SGHTA and CDR2 is FQGTGA. Generated by immunoSEQ multiplex PCR, the TCRdb table keeps only in-frame clones and is missing some. The table lists some 25,000 clones, approximately 94% of them singletons. Overall study results and limits: At least one immunodominant TCR beta clonotype appeared in every T-cell large granular lymphocyte leukemia patient.

The chain combines TRBV7-3 with TRBJ2-2; no clear D gene. Sequenced material: peripheral blood mononuclear cells. The sequence was obtained from a middle-aged man with T-cell large granular lymphocyte leukemia. Some clones in this sample may be carry-over from other donors' samples. CDR3 protein: CASSPGSLSGELFF. CDR3 coding DNA: TGTGCCAGCTCCCCCGGGTCCCTATCCGGGGAGCTGTTTTTT.